This TCR beta chain was found in a study of T cell changes during pregnancy in multiple sclerosis. Trimming pared 0 bases from V and 7 bases from J, leaving 19 bases between. The CDR3 loop spans 17 amino acids. The germline V gene has CDR1 ENHRY and CDR2 SYGVKD. The repertoire was sequenced with immunoSEQ multiplex PCR; TCRdb's copy has only in-frame clones and lacks some. The data contain about 70,000 clones, roughly 94% of them singletons. The chain couples TRBV10-3 to TRBJ2-1, with D maybe TRBD2 (6 bases). The sequence was obtained from a female donor with multiple sclerosis, enrolled in a pregnancy study. The sequences come from peripheral blood, collected after pregnancy. The CDR3 DNA is TGTGCCATCAGTGAGTCTGGGAGGTCCCCCCGCTCTAATGAGCAGTTCTTC. Amino acids: CAISESGRSPRSNEQFF.